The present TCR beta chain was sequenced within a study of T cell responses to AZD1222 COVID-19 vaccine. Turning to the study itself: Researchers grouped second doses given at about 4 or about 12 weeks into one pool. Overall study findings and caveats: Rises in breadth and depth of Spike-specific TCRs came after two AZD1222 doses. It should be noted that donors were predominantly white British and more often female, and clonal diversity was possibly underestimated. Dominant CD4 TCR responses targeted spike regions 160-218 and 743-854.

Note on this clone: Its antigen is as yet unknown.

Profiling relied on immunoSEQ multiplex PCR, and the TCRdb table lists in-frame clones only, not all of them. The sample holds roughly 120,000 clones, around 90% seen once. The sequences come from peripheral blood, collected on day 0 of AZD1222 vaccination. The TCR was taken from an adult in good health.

The CDR3 DNA reads TGTGCCACCAGTGATTTCAGGGACAGCTACGAGCAGTACTTC. Protein: CATSDFRDSYEQYF. The chain employs TRBV24-1 and TRBJ2-7; TRBD1 aligns across 7 bases. CDR1 KGHDR and CDR2 SFDVKD come from the germline V gene. Trimming at V came to 1 base and at J to 3 bases, leaving 2 bases not matched to a gene. The CDR3 is 14 amino acids.